Listed below are T cell receptor beta chains from one sample, sequenced in a study of blood T cell repertoires in COVID-19. Method: immunoSEQ multiplex PCR; TCRdb's copy keeps in-frame clones and lacks some. The sample has about 210,000 clones, 81% seen once. Sequenced input: PBMCs or T cells enriched from blood (not recorded which). The receptors were gathered from a woman aged 45-59 years with acute COVID-19. Each CDR3 is given without its conserved first and last residue. The D gene is left open where the match is weak. Clone size is shown for a subset of rows, as once, few, many or a class of expanded clone.

v_call d_call clone_size cdr3_aa
TRBV15 TRBD2 many ATSRDSSSGNTGELF
TRBV4-2 - - ASSQGEGLAEAF
TRBV6-2/TRBV6-3 - - ASSYTENYGYT
TRBV18 TRBD1 - ASSPPNRGLAGNSPLH
TRBV7-9 - - ASSLVQGSGNEQF
TRBV7-2 TRBD2 once ASSLVVAGDYEQY
TRBV29-1 - - SAGADPNYGYT
TRBV18 - - ASSPPERGGYNEQF
TRBV5-1 TRBD1 - ASSSGTANTEAF
TRBV19 TRBD1 - ASTSGGTYGYT
TRBV5-8 - - ASSLRGLVDTQY
TRBV10-3 TRBD2 - AISAGREGPGADTQY
TRBV29-1 - - SANGAGSGRGRNNEQF
TRBV7-2 - - ASSSQKNTGELF
TRBV12-5 TRBD1 - ASVQGASETQY
TRBV12-5 - - ASGPGYNQPQH